This TCR beta chain was observed in a study of cytomegalovirus exposure and HLA in healthy donors. Study observations and caveats: Later work showed greater clonal expansion in HLA-associated TCR beta chains than in equally common others.

The CDR3 extends over 12 amino acids. V lost 0 bases and J lost 7, with 6 bases in between. Germline CDR1 SNHLY, CDR2 FYNNEI. For this clone: Its cognate antigen is unknown.

13 Jbeta primers and 60 Vbeta primers were used for the PCR. Measured with immunoSEQ multiplex PCR; TCRdb has only the in-frame clones, and not every one. This sample's clone table lists 100,000 to 150,000 clones. This sequence joins TRBV2 and TRBJ1-1; D is perhaps TRBD1 (5 bases). The clonotype was recovered from a man between 18 and 35 years old in good health and CMV-seronegative. Sequenced: PBMCs. The chain's CDR3 is CASSEAGGEAFF. The CDR3 DNA reads TGTGCCAGCAGTGAAGCGGGGGGTGAAGCTTTCTTT.